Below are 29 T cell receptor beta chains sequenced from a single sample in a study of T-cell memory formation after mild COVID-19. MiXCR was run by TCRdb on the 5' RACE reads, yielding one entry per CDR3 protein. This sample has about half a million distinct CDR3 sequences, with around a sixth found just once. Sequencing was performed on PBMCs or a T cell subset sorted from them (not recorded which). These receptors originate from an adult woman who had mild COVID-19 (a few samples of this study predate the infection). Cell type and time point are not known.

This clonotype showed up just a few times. CDR3: CSAQPTSGGPTDTQYF. The CDR3 DNA follows: TGCAGTGCTCAACCGACTAGCGGGGGACCCACAGATACGCAGTATTTT. The V and J genes are TRBV20-1 and TRBJ2-3; 12 bases line up with TRBD2. Trimming cost V 5 bases and J 2 bases; bases outside gene matches: 8. Germline CDR1 reads DFQATT; CDR2 reads SNEGSKA (reference sequence). This CDR3 comprises 16 residues.

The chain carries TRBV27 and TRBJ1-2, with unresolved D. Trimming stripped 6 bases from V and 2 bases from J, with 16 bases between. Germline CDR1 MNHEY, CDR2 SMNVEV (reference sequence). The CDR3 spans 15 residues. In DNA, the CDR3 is TGTGCCAGCAGCTTCCAGAGAGGGAGGAACTATGGCTACACCTTC. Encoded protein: CASSFQRGRNYGYTF.

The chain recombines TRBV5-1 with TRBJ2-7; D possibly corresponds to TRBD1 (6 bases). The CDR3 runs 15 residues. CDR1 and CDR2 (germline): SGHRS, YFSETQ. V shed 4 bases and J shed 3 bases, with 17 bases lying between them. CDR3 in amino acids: CASSDGGQSDYEQYF. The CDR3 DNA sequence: TGCGCCAGCAGCGACGGAGGACAGTCGGACTACGAGCAGTACTTC.

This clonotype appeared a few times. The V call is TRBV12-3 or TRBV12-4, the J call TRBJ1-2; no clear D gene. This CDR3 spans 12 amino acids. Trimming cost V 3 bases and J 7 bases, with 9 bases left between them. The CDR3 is CASSFGEAGYTF. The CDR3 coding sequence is TGTGCCAGCAGTTTCGGGGAAGCTGGCTACACCTTC.

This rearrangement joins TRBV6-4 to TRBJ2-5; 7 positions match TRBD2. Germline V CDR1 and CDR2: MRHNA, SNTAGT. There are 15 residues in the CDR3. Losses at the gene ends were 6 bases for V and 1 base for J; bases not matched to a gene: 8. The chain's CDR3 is CASSPQRGPQETQYF. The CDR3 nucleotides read TGTGCCAGCAGCCCCCAGCGGGGACCCCAAGAGACCCAGTACTTC.

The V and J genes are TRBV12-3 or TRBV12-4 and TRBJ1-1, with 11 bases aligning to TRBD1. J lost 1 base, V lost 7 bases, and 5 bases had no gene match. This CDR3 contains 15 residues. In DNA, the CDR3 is TGTGCCAGCACCTGGGGGACAGGGGGGAACACTGAAGCTTTCTTT. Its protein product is CASTWGTGGNTEAFF.

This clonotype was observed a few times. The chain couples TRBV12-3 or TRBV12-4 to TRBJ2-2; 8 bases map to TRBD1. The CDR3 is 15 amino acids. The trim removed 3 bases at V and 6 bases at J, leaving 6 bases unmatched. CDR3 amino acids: CASSLDRVGSGELFF. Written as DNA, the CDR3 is TGTGCCAGCAGTTTGGACAGGGTAGGATCCGGGGAGCTGTTTTTT.

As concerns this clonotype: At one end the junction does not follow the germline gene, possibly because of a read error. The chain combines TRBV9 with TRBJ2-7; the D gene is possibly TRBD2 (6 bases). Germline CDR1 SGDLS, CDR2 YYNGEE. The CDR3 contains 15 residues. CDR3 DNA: TGTGCCAGCAGCGTAGCTAGCGTCCCCTCCTGCGAGCAGTACTTC. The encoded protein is CASSVASVPSCEQYF.

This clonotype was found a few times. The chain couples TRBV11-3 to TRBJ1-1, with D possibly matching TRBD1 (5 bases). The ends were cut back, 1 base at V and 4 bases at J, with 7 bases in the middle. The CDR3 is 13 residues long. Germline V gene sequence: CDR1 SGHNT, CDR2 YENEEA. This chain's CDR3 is CASSLARATEAFF. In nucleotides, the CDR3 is TGTGCCAGCAGCTTAGCCAGGGCCACTGAAGCTTTCTTT.

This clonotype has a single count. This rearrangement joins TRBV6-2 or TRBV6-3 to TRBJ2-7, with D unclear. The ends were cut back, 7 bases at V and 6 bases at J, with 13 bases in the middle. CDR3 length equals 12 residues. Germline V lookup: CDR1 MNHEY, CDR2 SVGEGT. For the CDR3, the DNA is TGTGCCAGCAAAAAGACGGTAGCCGAGCAGTACTTC. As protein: CASKKTVAEQYF.

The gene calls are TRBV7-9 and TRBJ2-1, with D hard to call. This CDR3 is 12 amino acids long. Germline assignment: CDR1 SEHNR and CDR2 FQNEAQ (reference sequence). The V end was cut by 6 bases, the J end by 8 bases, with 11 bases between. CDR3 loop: CASSRDGYEQFF. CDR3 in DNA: TGTGCCAGCAGTAGAGACGGTTATGAGCAGTTCTTC.

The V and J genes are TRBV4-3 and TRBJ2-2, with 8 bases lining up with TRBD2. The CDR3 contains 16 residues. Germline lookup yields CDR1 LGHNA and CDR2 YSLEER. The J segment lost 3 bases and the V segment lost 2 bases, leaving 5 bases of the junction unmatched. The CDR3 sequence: CASSQSGTRDTGELFF. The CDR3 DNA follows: TGCGCCAGCAGCCAATCCGGGACTAGAGACACCGGGGAGCTGTTTTTT.

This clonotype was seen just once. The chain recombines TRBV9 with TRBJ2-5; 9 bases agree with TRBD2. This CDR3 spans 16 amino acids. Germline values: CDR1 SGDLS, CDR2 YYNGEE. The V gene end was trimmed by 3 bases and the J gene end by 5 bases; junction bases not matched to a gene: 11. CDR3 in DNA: TGTGCCAGCAGCGACCAGGTAGCGGGAGCGGAGGAGACCCAGTACTTC. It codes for CASSDQVAGAEETQYF.

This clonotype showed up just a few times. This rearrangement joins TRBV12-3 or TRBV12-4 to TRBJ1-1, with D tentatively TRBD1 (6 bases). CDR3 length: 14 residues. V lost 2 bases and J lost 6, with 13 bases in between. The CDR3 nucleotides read TGTGCCAGCAGTTTAATCGGGGGGCGGGCTGAAGCTTTCTTT. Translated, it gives CASSLIGGRAEAFF.

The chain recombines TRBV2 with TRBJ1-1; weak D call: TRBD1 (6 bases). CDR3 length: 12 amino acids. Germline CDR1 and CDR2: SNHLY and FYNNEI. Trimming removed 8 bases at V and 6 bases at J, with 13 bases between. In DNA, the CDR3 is TGTGCCAGCCGGGGGGCGTGGGCTGAAGCTTTCTTT. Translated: CASRGAWAEAFF.

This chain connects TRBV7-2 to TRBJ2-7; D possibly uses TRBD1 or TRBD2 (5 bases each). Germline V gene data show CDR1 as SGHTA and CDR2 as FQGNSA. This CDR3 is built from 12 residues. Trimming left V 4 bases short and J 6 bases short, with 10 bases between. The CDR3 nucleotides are TGTGCCAGCAGCTACCCAGGGACCGAGCAGTACTTC. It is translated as CASSYPGTEQYF.

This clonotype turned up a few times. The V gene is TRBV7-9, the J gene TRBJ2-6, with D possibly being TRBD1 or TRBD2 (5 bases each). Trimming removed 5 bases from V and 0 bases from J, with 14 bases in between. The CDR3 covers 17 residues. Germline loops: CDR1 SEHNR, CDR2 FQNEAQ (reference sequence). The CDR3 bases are TGTGCCAGCAGCCCCCCGGGACGGAGCTCTGGGGCCAACGTCCTGACTTTC. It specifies CASSPPGRSSGANVLTF.

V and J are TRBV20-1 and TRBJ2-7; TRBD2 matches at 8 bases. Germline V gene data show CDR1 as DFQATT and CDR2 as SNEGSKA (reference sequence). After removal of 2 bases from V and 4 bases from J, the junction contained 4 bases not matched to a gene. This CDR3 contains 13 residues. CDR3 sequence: CSARPTGGYEQYF. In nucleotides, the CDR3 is TGCAGTGCTAGACCCACGGGGGGGTACGAGCAGTACTTC.

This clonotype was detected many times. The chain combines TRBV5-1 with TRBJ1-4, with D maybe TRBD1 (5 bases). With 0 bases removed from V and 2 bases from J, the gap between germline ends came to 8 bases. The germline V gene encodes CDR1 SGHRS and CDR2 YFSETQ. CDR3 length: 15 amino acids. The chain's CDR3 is CASSLAGSTNEKLFF. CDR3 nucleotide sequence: TGCGCCAGCAGCTTGGCAGGGAGTACTAATGAAAAACTGTTTTTT. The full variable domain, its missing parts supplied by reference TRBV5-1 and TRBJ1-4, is KAGVTQTPRYLIKTRGQQVTLSCSPISGHRSVSWYQQTPGQGLQFLFEYFSETQRNKGNFPGRFSGRQFSNSRSEMNVSTLELGDSALYLCASSLAGSTNEKLFFGSGTQLSVL.

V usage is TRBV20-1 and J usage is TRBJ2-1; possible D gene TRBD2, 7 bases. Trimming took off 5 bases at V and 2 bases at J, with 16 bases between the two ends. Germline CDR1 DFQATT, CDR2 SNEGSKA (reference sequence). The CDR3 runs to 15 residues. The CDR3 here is CSAPPVGGPYNEQFF. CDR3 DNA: TGCAGTGCTCCTCCTGTCGGGGGGCCCTACAATGAGCAGTTCTTC.

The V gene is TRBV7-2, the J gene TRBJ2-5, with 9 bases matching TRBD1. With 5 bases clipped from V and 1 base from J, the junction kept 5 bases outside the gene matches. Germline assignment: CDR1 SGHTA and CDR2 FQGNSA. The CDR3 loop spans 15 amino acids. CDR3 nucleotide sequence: TGTGCCAGCAGCGTACAGGGGGCGCCCCAAGAGACCCAGTACTTC. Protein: CASSVQGAPQETQYF.

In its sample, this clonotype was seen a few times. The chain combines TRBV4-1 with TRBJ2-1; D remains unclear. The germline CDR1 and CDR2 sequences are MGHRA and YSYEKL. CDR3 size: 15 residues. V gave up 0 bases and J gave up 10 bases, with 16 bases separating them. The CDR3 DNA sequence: TGCGCCAGCAGCCAAGAGGGTTTTAGGGTCCGGGAGCAGTTCTTC. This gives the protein CASSQEGFRVREQFF.

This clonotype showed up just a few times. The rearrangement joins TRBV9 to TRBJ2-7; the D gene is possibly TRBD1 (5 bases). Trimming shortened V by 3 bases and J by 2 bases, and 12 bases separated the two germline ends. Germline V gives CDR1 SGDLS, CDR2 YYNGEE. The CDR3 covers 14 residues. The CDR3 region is CASSGVDTAYEQYF. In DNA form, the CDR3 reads TGTGCCAGCAGCGGGGTGGACACCGCCTACGAGCAGTACTTC.

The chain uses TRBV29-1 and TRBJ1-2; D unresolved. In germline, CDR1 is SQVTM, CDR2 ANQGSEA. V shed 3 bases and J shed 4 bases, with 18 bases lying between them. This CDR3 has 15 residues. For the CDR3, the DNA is TGCAGCGTTGAGCCCCCTATGGTCTTCCTCTATGGCTACACCTTC. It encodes CSVEPPMVFLYGYTF.

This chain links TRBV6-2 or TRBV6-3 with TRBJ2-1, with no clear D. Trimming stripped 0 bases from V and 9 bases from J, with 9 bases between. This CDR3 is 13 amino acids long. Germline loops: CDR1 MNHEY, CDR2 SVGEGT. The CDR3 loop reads CASSYSMGIEQFF. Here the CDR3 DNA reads TGTGCCAGCAGTTACTCGATGGGGATTGAGCAGTTCTTC.

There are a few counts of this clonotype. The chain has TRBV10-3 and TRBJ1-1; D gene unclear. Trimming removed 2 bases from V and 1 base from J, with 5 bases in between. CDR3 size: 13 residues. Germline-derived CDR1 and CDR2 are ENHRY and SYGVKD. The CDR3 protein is CAISERSNTEAFF. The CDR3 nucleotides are TGTGCCATCAGTGAGCGGTCGAACACTGAAGCTTTCTTT.

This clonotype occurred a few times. CDR3 sequence reads: CASSLAWTGSEQYF. CDR3 sequence (DNA): TGTGCCAGCAGCTTAGCTTGGACAGGAAGCGAGCAGTACTTC. The V and J genes are TRBV7-8 and TRBJ2-7; 7 bases fit TRBD1. The germline V gene has CDR1 SGHVS and CDR2 FQNEAQ. Trimming took 0 bases from V and 6 from J; bases not matched to a gene: 5. This CDR3 spans 14 amino acids.

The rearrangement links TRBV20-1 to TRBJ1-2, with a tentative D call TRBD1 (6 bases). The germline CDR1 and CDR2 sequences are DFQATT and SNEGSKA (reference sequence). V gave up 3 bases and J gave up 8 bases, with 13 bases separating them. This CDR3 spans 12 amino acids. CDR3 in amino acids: CSASSGAGGYTF. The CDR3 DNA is TGCAGTGCTAGTTCAGGGGCGGGAGGCTACACCTTC.

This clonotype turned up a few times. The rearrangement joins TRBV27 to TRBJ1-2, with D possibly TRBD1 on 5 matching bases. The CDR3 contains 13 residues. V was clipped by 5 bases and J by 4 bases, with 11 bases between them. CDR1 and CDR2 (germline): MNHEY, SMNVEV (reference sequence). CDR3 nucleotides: TGTGCCAGCAGTCAGGGCGGGTTCTATGGCTACACCTTC. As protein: CASSQGGFYGYTF.